The rows below give T cell receptor beta chains drawn from one sample of a study of somatic mutations in cytotoxic T cells in rheumatoid arthritis. TCRdb keeps only in-frame clones here, not all; method: immunoSEQ multiplex PCR. The sample holds some 7,800 clones, around 90% seen once. The sequencing sample was made of CD8+ T cells sorted from blood. The receptors stem from a middle-aged man with rheumatoid arthritis. The CDR3 runs from the conserved cysteine through the conserved F or W. The D gene is left open where the match is weak. Clone size is not always given. Where it is, it says once, few, many or a class for expanded clones.

D gene	V gene	J gene	clone size	CDR3 protein	CDR3 DNA
NA	TRBV6-5	TRBJ1-1	NA	CASSEWAPGAFF	TGTGCCAGCAGTGAATGGGCACCCGGAGCTTTCTTT
NA	TRBV6-5	TRBJ1-6	NA	CASSYVGHSPLHF	TGTGCCAGCAGTTATGTTGGCCATTCACCCCTCCACTTT
NA	TRBV6-5	TRBJ1-6	NA	CASSYGQGGNSPLHF	TGTGCCAGCAGTTACGGGCAGGGAGGGAATTCACCCCTCCACTTT
TRBD1	TRBV5-6	TRBJ1-3	NA	CASSLPPGQGRSGNTIYF	TGTGCCAGCAGCTTGCCACCGGGACAGGGGAGATCTGGAAACACCATATATTTT
NA	TRBV4-2	TRBJ2-1	once	CASSQPGGHSYNEQFF	TGTGCCAGCAGCCAACCGGGGGGCCACTCCTACAATGAGCAGTTCTTC
TRBD2	TRBV27	TRBJ2-5	NA	CATRQLLAGEETQYF	TGTGCCACCCGACAGTTACTAGCGGGGGAAGAGACCCAGTACTTC
NA	TRBV5-6	TRBJ2-1	NA	CASSSISSYNEQFF	TGTGCCAGCAGCTCAATCAGCTCCTACAATGAGCAGTTCTTC
NA	TRBV28	TRBJ2-1	NA	CASSPLAGLNEQFF	TGTGCCAGCAGTCCCCTGGCGGGCCTAAATGAGCAGTTCTTC
NA	TRBV6-1	TRBJ2-1	NA	CASAQGLYNEQFF	TGTGCCAGCGCACAGGGTCTATACAATGAGCAGTTCTTC
TRBD2	TRBV5-6	TRBJ2-7	NA	CASSLGPSGDYEQYF	TGTGCCAGCAGCTTGGGTCCTAGCGGGGACTACGAGCAGTACTTC
NA	TRBV6-6	TRBJ2-7	NA	CASSYSGGTYEQYF	TGTGCCAGCAGTTACTCGGGGGGTACCTACGAGCAGTACTTC
TRBD2	TRBV13	TRBJ2-3	once	CASSASGGPAGDTQYF	TGTGCCAGCAGCGCCTCGGGGGGGCCGGCCGGAGATACGCAGTATTTT
NA	TRBV6-1	TRBJ1-2	NA	CASSESWASQNYGYTF	TGTGCCAGCAGTGAAAGTTGGGCCAGCCAGAACTATGGCTACACCTTC
TRBD1	TRBV5-1	TRBJ1-2	NA	CASSLGQGAYGYTF	TGCGCCAGCAGCTTAGGACAGGGGGCCTATGGCTACACCTTC
TRBD2	TRBV7-2	TRBJ2-7	NA	CASSLGLAGAYEQYF	TGTGCCAGCAGCTTAGGACTAGCGGGAGCCTACGAGCAGTACTTC
NA	TRBV14	TRBJ2-7	NA	CASSLKTGVLAYEQYF	TGTGCCAGCAGCCTTAAAACGGGGGTCCTGGCCTACGAGCAGTACTTC
TRBD2	TRBV4-1	TRBJ2-2	NA	CASSHTGLASGELFF	TGCGCCAGCAGCCACACGGGACTAGCCTCCGGGGAGCTGTTTTTT
TRBD2	TRBV27	TRBJ2-7	once	CASKFGEGSYEQYF	TGTGCCAGCAAGTTCGGGGAGGGTTCCTACGAGCAGTACTTC
NA	TRBV10-3	TRBJ1-2	NA	CAISESNRESGYTF	TGTGCCATCAGTGAGTCGAACAGGGAAAGTGGCTACACCTTC
NA	TRBV12-5	TRBJ2-1	NA	CASNIAASYNEQFF	TGTGCTAGTAATATAGCGGCTTCCTACAATGAGCAGTTCTTC
NA	TRBV13	TRBJ1-2	NA	CASSFRGSYGYTF	TGTGCCAGCAGCTTCAGGGGTTCATATGGCTACACCTTC
NA	TRBV28	TRBJ1-5	NA	CASNRAVSNQPQHF	TGTGCCAGCAATAGAGCCGTTAGCAATCAGCCCCAGCATTTT
NA	TRBV15	TRBJ2-1	NA	CATSSWTTYNEQFF	TGTGCCACCAGCTCCTGGACAACGTACAATGAGCAGTTCTTC
TRBD2	TRBV7-9	TRBJ2-7	NA	CASSLMASGDYEQYF	TGTGCCAGCAGCTTAATGGCCAGCGGGGACTACGAGCAGTACTTC
NA	TRBV27	TRBJ1-4	NA	CASSPVGATATNEKLFF	TGTGCCAGCAGTCCCGTGGGGGCAACGGCAACTAATGAAAAACTGTTTTTT
TRBD2	TRBV28	TRBJ2-3	once	CASSLWRGGTDTQYF	TGTGCCAGCAGTTTATGGCGGGGGGGCACAGATACGCAGTATTTT
NA	TRBV12-5	TRBJ2-1	NA	CASGLTAGASYNEQFF	TGTGCTAGTGGTTTGACGGCGGGGGCCTCCTACAATGAGCAGTTCTTC
NA	TRBV16	TRBJ1-2	NA	CASSQSLRGGDDGYTF	TGTGCCAGCAGCCAATCCCTTCGGGGGGGGGACGATGGCTACACCTTC
NA	TRBV30	TRBJ2-1	NA	CACTASSSGYNEQFF	TGTGCCTGTACCGCGAGCTCCAGCGGCTACAATGAGCAGTTCTTC
NA	TRBV29-1	TRBJ2-3	once	CSAPPRSTDTQYF	TGCAGCGCCCCCCCCAGAAGCACAGATACGCAGTATTTT
NA	TRBV23-1	TRBJ2-5	NA	CASLLRETQYF	TGCGCCAGCCTCCTCCGGGAGACCCAGTACTTC
NA	TRBV27	TRBJ2-5	NA	CASSIYRAGTQYF	TGTGCCAGCAGTATCTACAGGGCTGGGACCCAGTACTTC
TRBD1	TRBV7-9	TRBJ1-6	NA	CASSLGQGDSPLHF	TGTGCCAGCAGCTTGGGACAGGGAGATTCACCCCTCCACTTT
NA	TRBV28	TRBJ2-6	NA	CASSLRGGISGANVLTF	TGTGCCAGCAGTTTAAGGGGGGGGATCTCTGGGGCCAACGTCCTGACTTTC
NA	TRBV7-9	TRBJ2-2	NA	CASSPTTGFYTGELFF	TGTGCCAGCAGCCCGACTACGGGATTTTACACCGGGGAGCTGTTTTTT
NA	TRBV19	TRBJ1-1	NA	CASSPTMNTEAFF	TGTGCCAGTAGTCCGACTATGAACACTGAAGCTTTCTTT
NA	TRBV15	TRBJ1-5	NA	CAIRGGDNQPQHF	TGTGCCATCAGAGGGGGAGACAATCAGCCCCAGCATTTT
NA	TRBV7-6	TRBJ1-1	NA	CASSLGGLNTEAFF	TGTGCCAGCAGCTTAGGAGGCCTGAACACTGAAGCTTTCTTT
TRBD2	TRBV5-4	TRBJ2-1	NA	CASSPGSGHYNEQFF	TGTGCCAGCAGCCCTGGTAGCGGGCACTACAATGAGCAGTTCTTC
TRBD2	TRBV4-1	TRBJ2-3	NA	CASSQGTSGSTDTQYF	TGCGCCAGCAGCCAAGGGACTAGCGGGAGCACAGATACGCAGTATTTT
TRBD1	TRBV4-2	TRBJ2-1	NA	CASSLTWDRGYNEQFF	TGTGCCAGCAGCCTGACCTGGGACAGGGGCTACAATGAGCAGTTCTTC